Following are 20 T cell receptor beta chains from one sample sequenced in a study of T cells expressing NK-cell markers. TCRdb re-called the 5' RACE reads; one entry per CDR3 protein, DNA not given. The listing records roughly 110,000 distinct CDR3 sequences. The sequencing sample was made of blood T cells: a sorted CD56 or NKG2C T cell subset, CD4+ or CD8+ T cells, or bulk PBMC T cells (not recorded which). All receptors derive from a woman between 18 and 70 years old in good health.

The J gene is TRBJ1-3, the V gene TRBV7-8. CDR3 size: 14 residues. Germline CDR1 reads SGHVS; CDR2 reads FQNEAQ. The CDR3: CASSLRRAGNTIYF. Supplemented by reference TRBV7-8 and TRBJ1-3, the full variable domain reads GAGVSQSPRYKVAKRGQDVALRCDPISGHVSLFWYQQALGQGPEFLTYFQNEAQLDKSGLPSDRFFAERPEGSVSTLKIQRTQQEDSAVYLCASSLRRAGNTIYFGEGSWLTVV.

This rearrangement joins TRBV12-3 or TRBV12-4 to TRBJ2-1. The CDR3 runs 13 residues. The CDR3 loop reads CASSPVSYNEQFF.

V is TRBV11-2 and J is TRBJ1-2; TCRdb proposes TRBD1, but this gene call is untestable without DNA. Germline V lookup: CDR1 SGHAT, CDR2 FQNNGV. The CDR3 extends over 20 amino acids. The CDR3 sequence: CASSFSVGLAGGPGGYGYTF. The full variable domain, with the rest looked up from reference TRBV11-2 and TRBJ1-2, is EAGVAQSPRYKIIEKRQSVAFWCNPISGHATLYWYQQILGQGPKLLIQFQNNGVVDDSQLPKDRFSAERLKGVDSTLKIQPAKLEDSAVYLCASSFSVGLAGGPGGYGYTFGSGTRLTVV.

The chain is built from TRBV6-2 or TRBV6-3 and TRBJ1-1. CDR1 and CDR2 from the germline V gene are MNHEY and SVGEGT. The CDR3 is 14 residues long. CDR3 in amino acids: CASSWTAENTEAFF.

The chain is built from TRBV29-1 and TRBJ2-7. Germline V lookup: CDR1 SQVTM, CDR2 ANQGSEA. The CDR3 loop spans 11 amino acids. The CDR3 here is CSVEWGPEQYF.

The CDR3 loop reads CASSRPRGGRRTEAFF. The J gene is TRBJ1-1, the V gene TRBV9; checking the TCRdb D call of TRBD1 is not possible without DNA. The CDR3 runs 16 residues. Germline lookup yields CDR1 SGDLS and CDR2 YYNGEE. Together with reference TRBV9 and TRBJ1-1, the CDR3 gives the full variable domain: DSGVTQTPKHLITATGQRVTLRCSPRSGDLSVYWYQQSLDQGLQFLIQYYNGEERAKGNILERFSAQQFPDLHSELNLSSLELGDSALYFCASSRPRGGRRTEAFFGQGTRLTVV.

CDR3 region: CASSYMGLADGSYNEQFF. This chain links TRBV6-5 with TRBJ2-1; TCRdb indicates TRBD2, and absent DNA this call remains unverified. Germline lookup yields CDR1 MNHEY and CDR2 SVGAGI. The CDR3 covers 18 residues.

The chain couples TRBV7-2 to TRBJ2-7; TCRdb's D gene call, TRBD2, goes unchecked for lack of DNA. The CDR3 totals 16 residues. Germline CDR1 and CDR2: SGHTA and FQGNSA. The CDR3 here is CASSSGLAGLSYEQYF.

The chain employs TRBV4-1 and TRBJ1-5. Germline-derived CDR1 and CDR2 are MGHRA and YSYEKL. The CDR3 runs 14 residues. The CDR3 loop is CASSQGEGNQPQHF.

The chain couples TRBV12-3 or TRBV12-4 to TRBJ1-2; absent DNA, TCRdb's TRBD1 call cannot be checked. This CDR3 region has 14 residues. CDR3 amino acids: CASSLGAGAAGYTF.

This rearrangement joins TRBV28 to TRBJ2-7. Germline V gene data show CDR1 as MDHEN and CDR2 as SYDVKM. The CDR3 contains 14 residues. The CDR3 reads CASSLQAFSYEQYF.

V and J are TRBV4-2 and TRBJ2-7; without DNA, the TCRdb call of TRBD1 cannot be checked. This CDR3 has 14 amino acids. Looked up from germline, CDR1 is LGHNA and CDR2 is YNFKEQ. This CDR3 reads CASSQWDHPYEQYF.

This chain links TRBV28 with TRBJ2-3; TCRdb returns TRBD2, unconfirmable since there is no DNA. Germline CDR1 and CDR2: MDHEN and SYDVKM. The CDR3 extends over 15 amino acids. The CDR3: CASSRQEGWSDTQYF.

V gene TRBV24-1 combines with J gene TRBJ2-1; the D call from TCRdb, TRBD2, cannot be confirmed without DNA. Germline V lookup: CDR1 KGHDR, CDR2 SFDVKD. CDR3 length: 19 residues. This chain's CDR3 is CATSEGHRTSGSSYNEQFF.

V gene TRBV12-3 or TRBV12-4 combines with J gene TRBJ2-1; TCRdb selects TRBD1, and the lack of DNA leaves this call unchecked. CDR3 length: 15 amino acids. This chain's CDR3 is CASSLWGAGDNEQFF.

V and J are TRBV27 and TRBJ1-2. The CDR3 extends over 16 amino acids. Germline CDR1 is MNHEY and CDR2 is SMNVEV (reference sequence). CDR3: CASSLSTERPNYGYTF.

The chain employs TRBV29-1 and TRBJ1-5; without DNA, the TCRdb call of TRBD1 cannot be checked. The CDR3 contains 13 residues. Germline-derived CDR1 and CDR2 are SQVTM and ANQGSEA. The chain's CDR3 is CSVDSGAGQPQHF.

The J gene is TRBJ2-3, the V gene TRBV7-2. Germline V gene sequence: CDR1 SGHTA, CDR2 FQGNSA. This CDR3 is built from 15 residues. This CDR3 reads CASTLSGSSADTQYF.

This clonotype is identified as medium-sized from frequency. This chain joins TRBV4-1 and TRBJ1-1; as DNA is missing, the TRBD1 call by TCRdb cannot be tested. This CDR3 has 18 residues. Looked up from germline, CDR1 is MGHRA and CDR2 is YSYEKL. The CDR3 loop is CASSQGAGTGDMNTEAFF.

CDR3: CAWQLFQETQYF. This chain connects TRBV30 to TRBJ2-5. Looked up from germline, CDR1 is GTSNPN and CDR2 is SVGIG (reference sequence). The length of the CDR3 is 12 residues.